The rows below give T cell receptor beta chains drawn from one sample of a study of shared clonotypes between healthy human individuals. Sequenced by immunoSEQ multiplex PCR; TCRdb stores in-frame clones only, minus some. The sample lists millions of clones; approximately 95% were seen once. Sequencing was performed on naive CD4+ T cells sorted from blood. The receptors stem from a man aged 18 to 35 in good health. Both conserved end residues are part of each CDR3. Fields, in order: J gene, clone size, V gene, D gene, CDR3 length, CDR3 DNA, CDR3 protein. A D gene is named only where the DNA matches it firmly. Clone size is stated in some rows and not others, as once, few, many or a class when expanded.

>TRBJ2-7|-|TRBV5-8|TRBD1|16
TGTGCCAGTCAAAGGACCATATTGACAGGGGTGGAGGAGCAGTACTTC
CASQRTILTGVEEQYF
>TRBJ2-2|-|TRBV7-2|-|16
TGTGCCAGCAGCTTAGCCGTAGGGTACCCCACCGGGGAGCTGTTTTTT
CASSLAVGYPTGELFF
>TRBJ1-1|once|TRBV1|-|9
TGCACCAGCATCGAAGAAGCTTTCTTT
CTSIEEAFF
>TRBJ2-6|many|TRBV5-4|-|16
TGTGCCAGCAGCTCACCTCCGGGCTCTGGGGCCAACGTCCTGACTTTC
CASSSPPGSGANVLTF
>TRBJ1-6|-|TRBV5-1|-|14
TGCGCCAGCAGCCCAGACACGACGGATTCACCCCTCCACTTT
CASSPDTTDSPLHF
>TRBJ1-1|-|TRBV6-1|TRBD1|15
TGTGCCAGCAGTGACCTCCGGGACAGGGGGACTGAAGCTTTCTTT
CASSDLRDRGTEAFF
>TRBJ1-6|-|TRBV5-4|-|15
TGTGCCAGCAGCAGGGGGACTGGTGGTAATGGGCACCTCCACTTT
CASSRGTGGNGHLHF
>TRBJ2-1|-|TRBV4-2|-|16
TGTGCCAGCAGCCAAGATCTCGCGGTATCCTACAATGAGCAGTTCTTC
CASSQDLAVSYNEQFF
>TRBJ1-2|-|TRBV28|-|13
TGTGCCAGCAGTCCCGGGAAACGGAATGGCTACACCTTC
CASSPGKRNGYTF
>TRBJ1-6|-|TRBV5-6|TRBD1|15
TGTGCCAGCAGCTATCAGGGGGTCGGTAATTCACCCCTCCACTTT
CASSYQGVGNSPLHF
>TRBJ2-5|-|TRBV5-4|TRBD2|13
TGTGCCAGCAGTAGCGGGTATCAAGAGACCCAGTACTTC
CASSSGYQETQYF
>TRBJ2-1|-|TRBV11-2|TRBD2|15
TGTGCCAGCAGCTTAACGCCGGGGGGGTACAATGAGCAGTTCTTC
CASSLTPGGYNEQFF
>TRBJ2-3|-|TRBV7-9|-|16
TGTGCCAGCAGCTTAGTAGAGGGTTGGAGCACAGATACGCAGTATTTT
CASSLVEGWSTDTQYF
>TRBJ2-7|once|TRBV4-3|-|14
TGCGCCAGCAGCCAGGGGCAGGCAGGCTACGAGCAGTACTTC
CASSQGQAGYEQYF
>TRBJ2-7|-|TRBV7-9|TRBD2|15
TGTGCCAGCAGCGGGACTAGCGGGAGGGCGGACGAGCAGTACTTC
CASSGTSGRADEQYF
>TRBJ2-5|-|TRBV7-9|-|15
TGTGCCAGCAGCTTAGCAGGGGGTTCCCAAGAGACCCAGTACTTC
CASSLAGGSQETQYF
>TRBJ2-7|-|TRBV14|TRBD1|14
TGTGCCAGCAGCTTCACAGGGGGGAACTACGAGCAGTACTTC
CASSFTGGNYEQYF
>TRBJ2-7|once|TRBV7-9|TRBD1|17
TGTGCCAGCAGCTTACCCTGGACAGGGATGAACTCCTACGAGCAGTACTTC
CASSLPWTGMNSYEQYF
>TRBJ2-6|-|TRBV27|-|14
TGTGCCAGCTCAAGATTCTCTGGGGCCAACGTCCTGACTTTC
CASSRFSGANVLTF
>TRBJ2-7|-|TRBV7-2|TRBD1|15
TGTGCCAGCAGCGCCAGACAGGGGATCTCCTACGAGCAGTACTTC
CASSARQGISYEQYF
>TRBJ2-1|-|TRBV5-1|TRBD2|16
TGCGCCAGCAGCTTGGTTAGCGGGATCTCCTACAATGAGCAGTTCTTC
CASSLVSGISYNEQFF
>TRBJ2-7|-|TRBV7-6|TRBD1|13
TGTGCCAGCAGCCCCCCGGGACAGGGAGGAATGTACTTC
CASSPPGQGGMYF
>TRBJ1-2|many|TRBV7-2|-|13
TGTGCCAGCAGCTTAGGCAGGACCTATGGCTACACCTTC
CASSLGRTYGYTF